A single sample is the source of the 14 T cell receptor beta chains below, sequenced in a study of blood T cell repertoires in COVID-19 (dated by TCRdb to the early 2020s). The protocol used for the library was the immunoSEQ multiplex PCR assay. TCRdb took this table from immuneACCESS and kept in-frame rearrangements with V and J called. Such tables lack part of the clones; where checked against another copy, unresolved V genes explain under half of the gap, and the rest is unexplained. In this sample the table shows 80,000 to 95,000 clones, roughly 80% of which occur a single time. The ten largest make up about 23% of the sample. The specimen was peripheral blood. The receptors were sampled from a man at least 80 years old with active or convalescent COVID-19.

The chain combines TRBV5-1 with TRBJ2-3, with no clear D. This CDR3 comprises 13 residues. V lost 4 bases and J lost 0, with 6 bases in between. Germline CDR1 is SGHRS and CDR2 is YFSETQ. The CDR3 reads CASSLPSTDTQYF. CDR3 bases: TGCGCCAGCAGCCTACCCAGCACAGATACGCAGTATTTT.

The chain is built from TRBV20-1 and TRBJ2-7, with D perhaps matching TRBD2 (6 bases). V lost 3 bases and J 2 bases, leaving 17 bases between the germline ends. This CDR3 region has 15 residues. The V gene's germline CDR1 is DFQATT and CDR2 SNEGSKA (reference sequence). CDR3 sequence (DNA): TGCAGTGCTAGTCGGGACTCCCACAATCCCTACGAGCAGTACTTC. It is translated as CSASRDSHNPYEQYF.

The gene calls are TRBV3-1 (or the pseudogene TRBV3-2) and TRBJ1-2, with D perhaps matching TRBD1 (6 bases). Between the trimmed V and J ends, which lost 4 bases and 7 bases, there was a span of 13 bases. In germline, CDR1 is LGHDT, CDR2 YNNKEL (reference sequence). This CDR3 region has 13 residues. CDR3 protein: CASSPRGFGGYTF. As DNA, the CDR3 is TGTGCCAGCAGCCCCAGGGGTTTCGGTGGCTACACCTTC.

In its sample, this clone was seen a few times. This chain links TRBV30 with TRBJ1-3; 11 positions match TRBD1. Germline V gives CDR1 GTSNPN, CDR2 SVGIG (reference sequence). This CDR3 contains 14 residues. V lost 7 bases and J lost 3; bases outside the gene matches: 5. CDR3 region: CASGQGEFGNTIYF. DNA for the CDR3: TGTGCCTCGGGACAGGGGGAATTTGGAAACACCATATATTTT.

This chain connects TRBV24-1 to TRBJ2-2; 8 bases line up with TRBD1. Germline V gene lookup returns CDR1 KGHDR and CDR2 SFDVKD. The CDR3 is 17 amino acids. The trim removed 0 bases at V and 3 bases at J, leaving 5 bases unmatched. The CDR3 here is CATSDLEGTGDTGELFF. CDR3 in DNA: TGTGCCACCAGTGATTTGGAAGGGACAGGTGACACCGGGGAGCTGTTTTTT.

A few counts support this clone. Other DNA sequences within the sample encode an identical CDR3. The rearrangement joins TRBV18 to TRBJ1-5; no definite D call. CDR1 KGHSH and CDR2 LQKENI come from the germline V gene. The CDR3 length is 18 residues. V was cut by 0 bases and J by 2 bases, with 17 bases left in between. For the CDR3, the DNA is TGTGCCAGCTCACCACCGCTGGCGGGCGGCGTTGGCAATCAGCCCCAGCATTTT. Translation: CASSPPLAGGVGNQPQHF.

The chain is built from TRBV3-1 (or the pseudogene TRBV3-2) and TRBJ1-2; 12 bases are shared with TRBD1. Germline-derived CDR1 and CDR2 are LGHDT and YNNKEL (reference sequence). The CDR3 is made up of 16 amino acids. Trimming cost V 2 bases and J 6 bases; bases outside gene matches: 7. The CDR3 sequence is CASSQLGTGGGNGYTF. The CDR3, as DNA: TGTGCCAGCAGCCAACTTGGGACAGGGGGCGGTAATGGCTACACCTTC.

This clone came up a few times. The chain uses TRBV19 and TRBJ1-1; D possibly corresponds to TRBD1 (5 bases). V was shortened by 5 bases and J by 6 bases, with 10 bases between the two germline ends. The CDR3 loop spans 12 amino acids. Germline lookup yields CDR1 LNHDA and CDR2 SQIVND (reference sequence). CDR3 DNA sequence: TGTGCCAGTAGTTGGGGGGTAGCTGAAGCTTTCTTT. Its protein is CASSWGVAEAFF.

V is TRBV18 and J is TRBJ2-3; 7 positions agree with TRBD2. There are 15 residues in the CDR3. J lost 6 bases, V lost 5 bases, and 11 bases had no gene match. Germline V CDR1 and CDR2: KGHSH, LQKENI. The chain's CDR3 is CASSSIAGPGDTQYF. Written as DNA, the CDR3 is TGTGCCAGCTCATCGATAGCGGGCCCTGGGGATACGCAGTATTTT.

J is TRBJ2-5 and V is TRBV4-3; D may be TRBD2 (5 bases). CDR1 and CDR2 from the germline V gene are LGHNA and YSLEER. V was cut by 0 bases and J by 4 bases, with 9 bases left in between. The CDR3 loop spans 14 amino acids. The CDR3 DNA reads as TGCGCCAGCAGCCAAGATGCGGGCAGAGAGACCCAGTACTTC. Translation: CASSQDAGRETQYF.

The chain combines TRBV3-1 (or the pseudogene TRBV3-2) with TRBJ2-3, with D uncertain. Germline CDR1 reads LGHDT; CDR2 reads YNNKEL (reference sequence). V gave up 0 bases and J gave up 4 bases, with 8 bases separating them. The CDR3 runs to 14 residues. The CDR3 DNA reads TGTGCCAGCAGCCAAGATCGAATAGCAGATACGCAGTATTTT. It encodes CASSQDRIADTQYF.

V and J are TRBV5-4 and TRBJ2-7; 7 bases align to TRBD1. Germline V CDR1 and CDR2: SGHNT, YYREEE (reference sequence). The CDR3 runs 15 residues. The V segment lost 4 bases and the J segment 6 bases; nucleotides outside the gene matches: 13. CDR3 residues: CASSPQGQLGGEQYF. In DNA form, the CDR3 reads TGTGCCAGCAGCCCCCAGGGACAGCTTGGCGGCGAGCAGTACTTC.

This clone was seen once. A much bigger clone sits one base away, suggesting this may be a read error. Other DNA sequences in the sample encode the same CDR3. The CDR3 sequence: CASSLDRAQGYTF. The CDR3 nucleotides are TGTGCCAGCAGCTTGGACAGGGCCCAGGGCTACACCTTC. The chain has TRBV5-6 and TRBJ1-2, with D possibly matching TRBD1 (6 bases). Per the germline V gene, CDR1 is SGHDT and CDR2 is YYEEEE. The V and J ends lost 0 bases and 8 bases respectively, with 11 bases between them. This CDR3 is built from 13 residues.

This chain uses TRBV5-6 with TRBJ1-2; D is undetermined. The CDR3 consists of 14 residues. From germline, CDR1 is SGHDT and CDR2 YYEEEE. V was clipped by 3 bases and J by 0 bases, with 9 bases between them. The DNA for the CDR3 is TGTGCCAGCAGCTCGGGGAATCCTAACTATGGCTACACCTTC. It yields the protein CASSSGNPNYGYTF.